This TCR beta chain comes out of a study of CD4 and CD8 cells across lung adenocarcinoma regions. TCRdb called the PCR reads again in MiXCR, with one record for every CDR3 protein. Seen here are 20,000 to 25,000 distinct CDR3 sequences, around half observed once, and the top ten hold 27%. This clonotype was picked up a small number of times. Germline assignment: CDR1 SGHTA and CDR2 FQGNSA. V lost 5 bases and J lost 3, with 10 bases in between. The CDR3 consists of 13 residues. Sequenced input: CD8+ T cells from the center of a lung tumor. This sequence joins TRBV7-2 and TRBJ1-1; D remains ambiguous. The receptor was derived from a female donor with lung adenocarcinoma. The CD4 and CD8 labels of this study may be unreliable. In nucleotides, the CDR3 is TGTGCCAGCAGCCCCCAGGCTTACACTGAAGCTTTCTTT. It translates to CASSPQAYTEAFF.